The 5 T cell receptor beta chains presented below share a single source sample, sequenced in a study of blood T cell repertoires in COVID-19. The protocol was immunoSEQ multiplex PCR, while the TCRdb copy is restricted to in-frame clones and leaves out a portion. The sample has some 210,000 clones, around nine tenths seen once; the top ten hold roughly 5.6%. Specimen: peripheral blood. The receptors derive from a middle-aged woman who had recovered from COVID-19.

V is TRBV6-4 and J is TRBJ1-1, with TRBD1 identical over 10 bases. The CDR3 loop spans 15 amino acids. The J segment lost 1 base and the V segment lost 2 bases, leaving 1 base of the junction unmatched. CDR1 and CDR2 from the germline V gene are MRHNA and SNTAGT. This chain's CDR3 is CASSDRTGGNTEAFF. CDR3 nucleotide sequence: TGTGCCAGCAGTGACCGGACAGGGGGGAACACTGAAGCTTTCTTT.

The chain uses TRBV29-1 and TRBJ1-3; no clear D gene. The CDR3 spans 13 residues. The germline V and J ends were trimmed by 7 bases and 2 bases, with 12 bases remaining between them. Germline CDR1 reads SQVTM; CDR2 reads ANQGSEA. The CDR3 is CSADEGPGNTIYF. The CDR3, as DNA: TGCAGCGCTGACGAGGGCCCTGGAAACACCATATATTTT.

This chain joins TRBV3-1 (or the pseudogene TRBV3-2) and TRBJ2-3; 7 positions match TRBD2. The CDR3 consists of 16 residues. J was trimmed by 5 bases and V by 0 bases; bases with no gene match: 8. The V gene's germline CDR1 is LGHDT and CDR2 YNNKEL (reference sequence). As DNA, the CDR3 is TGTGCCAGCAGCCAAGATCTGGCGGGAGTCGGAGATACGCAGTATTTT. This codes for CASSQDLAGVGDTQYF.

The chain couples TRBV7-9 to TRBJ2-3; no clear D gene. The germline V gene has CDR1 SEHNR and CDR2 FQNEAQ (reference sequence). With 5 bases removed from V and 3 bases from J, the gap between germline ends came to 9 bases. The length of the CDR3 is 13 residues. The CDR3 sequence is CASSPPGTDTQYF. CDR3 bases: TGTGCCAGCAGCCCACCCGGGACAGATACGCAGTATTTT.

The chain links TRBV18 to TRBJ2-5; no firm D call. The V end lost 6 bases, the J end lost 5 bases, and 13 bases lay between the germline ends. Germline V gene sequence: CDR1 KGHSH, CDR2 LQKENI. This CDR3 spans 13 amino acids. The DNA for the CDR3 is TGTGCCAGCTCCCAGAATTCCAAGGAGACCCAGTACTTC. Protein product: CASSQNSKETQYF.